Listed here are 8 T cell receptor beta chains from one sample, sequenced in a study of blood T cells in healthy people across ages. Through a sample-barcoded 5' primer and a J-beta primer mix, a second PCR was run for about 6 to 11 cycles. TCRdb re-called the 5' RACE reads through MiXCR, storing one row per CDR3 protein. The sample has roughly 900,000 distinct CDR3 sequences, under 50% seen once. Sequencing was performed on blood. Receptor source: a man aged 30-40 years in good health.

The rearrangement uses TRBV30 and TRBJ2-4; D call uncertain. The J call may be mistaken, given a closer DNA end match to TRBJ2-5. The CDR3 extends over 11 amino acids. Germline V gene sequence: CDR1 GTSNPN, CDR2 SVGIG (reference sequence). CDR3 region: CAWSASETQYF. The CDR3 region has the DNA TGTGCCTGGAGTGCGTCGGAGACCCAGTACTTC.

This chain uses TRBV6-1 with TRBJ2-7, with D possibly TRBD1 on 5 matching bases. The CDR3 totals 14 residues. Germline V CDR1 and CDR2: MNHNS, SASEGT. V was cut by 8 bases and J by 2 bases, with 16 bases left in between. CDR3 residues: CASLQTVLTYEQYF. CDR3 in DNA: TGTGCCAGCCTTCAGACAGTACTAACCTACGAGCAGTACTTC.

CDR3 loop: CASSPPRGIGHEQYF. The CDR3 DNA is TGTGCCAGCAGCCCTCCCCGGGGGATTGGCCACGAGCAGTACTTC. This chain joins TRBV12-3 or TRBV12-4 and TRBJ2-7, with a possible D match to TRBD2 (6 bases). The CDR3 loop spans 15 amino acids. The V end lost 6 bases, the J end lost 5 bases, and 20 bases lay between the germline ends.

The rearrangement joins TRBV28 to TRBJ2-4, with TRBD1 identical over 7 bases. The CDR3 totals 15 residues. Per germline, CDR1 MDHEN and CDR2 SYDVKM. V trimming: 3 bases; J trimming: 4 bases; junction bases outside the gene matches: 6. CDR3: CASSLVQGLKNIQYF. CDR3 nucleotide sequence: TGTGCCAGCAGTTTGGTACAGGGGCTTAAAAACATTCAGTACTTC. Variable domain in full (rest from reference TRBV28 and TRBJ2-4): DVKVTQSSRYLVKRTGEKVFLECVQDMDHENMFWYRQDPGLGLRLIYFSYDVKMKEKGDIPEGYSVSREKKERFSLILESASTNQTSMYLCASSLVQGLKNIQYFGAGTRLSVL.

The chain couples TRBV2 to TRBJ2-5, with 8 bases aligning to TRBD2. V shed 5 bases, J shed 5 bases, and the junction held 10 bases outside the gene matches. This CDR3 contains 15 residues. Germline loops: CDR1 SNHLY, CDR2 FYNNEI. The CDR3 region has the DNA TGTGCCAGCAGTAACGGACTAGCTCGTCCCGAGACCCAGTACTTC. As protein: CASSNGLARPETQYF.

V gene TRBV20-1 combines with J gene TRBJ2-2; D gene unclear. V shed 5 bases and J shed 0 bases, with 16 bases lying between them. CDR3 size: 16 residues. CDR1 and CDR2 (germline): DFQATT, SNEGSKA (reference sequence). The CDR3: CSAPPAYRPNTGELFF. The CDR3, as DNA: TGCAGTGCTCCTCCGGCGTACCGACCGAACACCGGGGAGCTGTTTTTT.

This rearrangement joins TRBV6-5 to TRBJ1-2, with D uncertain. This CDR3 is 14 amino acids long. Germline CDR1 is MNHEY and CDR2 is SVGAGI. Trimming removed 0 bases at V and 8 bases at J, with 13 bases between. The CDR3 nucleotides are TGTGCCAGCAGTTACTCCTTACGAGGAAGGGGCTACACCTTC. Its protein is CASSYSLRGRGYTF.

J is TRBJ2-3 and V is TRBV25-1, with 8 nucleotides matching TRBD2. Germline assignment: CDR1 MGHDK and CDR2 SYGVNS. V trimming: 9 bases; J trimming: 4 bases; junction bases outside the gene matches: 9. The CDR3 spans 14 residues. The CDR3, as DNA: TGTGCCAGTAGATACGGGGGGGCCCCAGATACGCAGTATTTT. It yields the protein CASRYGGAPDTQYF.